The 3 T cell receptor beta chains below come from one sample, sequenced in a study of control samples from healthy donors and cancer patients. Produced via immunoSEQ multiplex PCR; TCRdb's table is partial and in-frame only. The sample lists 95,000 to 150,000 clones; around 89% were seen once. Specimen: blood. All receptors come from a middle-aged man in good health.

The rearrangement joins TRBV7-9 to TRBJ2-1; perhaps TRBD2 as D (5 bases). The CDR3 is 17 residues long. CDR1 and CDR2 from the germline V gene are SEHNR and FQNEAQ (reference sequence). The germline V and J ends were trimmed by 0 bases and 14 bases, with 26 bases remaining between them. CDR3 DNA: TGTGCCAGCAGCTTAGCTAGCGAGACTACAATGAGCAGGACCAAGTTCTTC. It encodes CASSLASETTMSRTKFF.

With regard to this clone: One end of the junction varies from germline; a read error may be responsible. The genes are TRBV30 and TRBJ2-7; 7 bases line up with TRBD1. This CDR3 contains 13 residues. The germline gives CDR1 GTSNPN, CDR2 SVGIG (reference sequence). CDR3 protein: CAWSPGMGQILNF. Written as DNA, the CDR3 is TGTGCCTGGAGTCCGGGGATGGGACAGATCTTAAATTTC.

The rearrangement uses TRBV4-3 and TRBJ1-1; D call uncertain. Germline CDR1 LGHNA, CDR2 YSLEER. The CDR3 is 15 residues long. The V end was cut by 0 bases, the J end by 0 bases, with 8 bases between. The CDR3 sequence is CASSQDLSLNTEAFF. The CDR3 DNA sequence: TGCGCCAGCAGCCAAGATCTGTCTTTGAACACTGAAGCTTTCTTT.